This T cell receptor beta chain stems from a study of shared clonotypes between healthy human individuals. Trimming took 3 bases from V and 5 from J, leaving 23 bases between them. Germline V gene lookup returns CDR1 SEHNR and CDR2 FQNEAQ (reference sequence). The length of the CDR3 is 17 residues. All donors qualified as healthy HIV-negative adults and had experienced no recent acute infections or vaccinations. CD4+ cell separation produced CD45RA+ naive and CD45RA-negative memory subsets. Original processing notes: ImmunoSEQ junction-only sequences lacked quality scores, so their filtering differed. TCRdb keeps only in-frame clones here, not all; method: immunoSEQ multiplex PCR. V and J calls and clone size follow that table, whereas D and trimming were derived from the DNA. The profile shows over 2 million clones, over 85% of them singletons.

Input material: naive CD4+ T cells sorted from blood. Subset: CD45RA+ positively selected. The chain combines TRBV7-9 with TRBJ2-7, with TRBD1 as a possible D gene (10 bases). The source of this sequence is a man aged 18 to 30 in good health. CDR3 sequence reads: CASSFGREGDRGDEQYF. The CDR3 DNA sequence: TGTGCCAGCAGCTTCGGGCGGGAGGGGGACAGGGGAGACGAGCAGTACTTC.